Following are 17 T cell receptor beta chains from one sample sequenced in a study of beta chain features in type 1 diabetes (dated by TCRdb to 2016 to 2019). The study at large found these results: In all four CD4+ subsets, TCRB CDR3 length was moderately but significantly shorter in type 1 diabetes patients.

To prepare the library, the immunoSEQ multiplex PCR assay was applied. All of the isolated RNA was reverse transcribed with the High Capacity cDNA Reverse Transcription Kit, so expressed TCRB transcripts were sequenced. The clones in this table, taken by TCRdb from immuneACCESS, are in-frame only. Not every clone is retained; where verified, under half of the shortfall comes from an unresolved V gene, and the cause of the rest is unknown. This sample lists some 160,000 clones; around 8% were detected once. The top ten clonotypes cover approximately 0.56% of the sample. No antigen has been identified for these receptors. What was sequenced was central memory CD4+ T cells from blood. All receptors come from a woman younger than 30 with type 1 diabetes.

V usage is TRBV15 and J usage is TRBJ1-2; D is ambiguous. CDR1 is LNHNV, CDR2 YYDKDF, per germline (reference sequence). The CDR3 loop spans 14 amino acids. The germline V and J ends were trimmed by 0 bases and 4 bases, with 9 bases remaining between them. The CDR3 loop reads CATSRDVTIYGYTF. The DNA of the CDR3 is TGTGCCACCAGCAGAGATGTGACAATCTATGGCTACACCTTC.

This clone was seen more than once but under ten times. The chain recombines TRBV5-1 with TRBJ2-1, with TRBD2 matching 7 bases. Germline CDR1 SGHRS, CDR2 YFSETQ. The CDR3 length is 15 residues. The junction had 9 bases not matched to a gene; V was cut back by 0 bases and J by 9 bases. The CDR3 sequence: CASSLAEGWGGEQFF. CDR3 DNA sequence: TGCGCCAGCAGCTTGGCTGAGGGCTGGGGGGGTGAGCAGTTCTTC.

This rearrangement joins TRBV5-6 to TRBJ2-2; 7 nucleotides line up with TRBD2. Trimming at V came to 2 bases and at J to 4 bases, leaving 5 bases not matched to a gene. Germline V CDR1 and CDR2: SGHDT, YYEEEE. CDR3 length: 15 residues. CDR3 sequence reads: CASSFRGSFTGELFF. In nucleotides, the CDR3 is TGTGCCAGCAGCTTTCGCGGGAGTTTCACCGGGGAGCTGTTTTTT.

The chain links TRBV10-3 to TRBJ2-5, with 7 bases fitting TRBD1. J was trimmed by 2 bases and V by 10 bases; bases with no gene match: 4. The CDR3 is made up of 12 amino acids. CDR1 is ENHRY and CDR2 is SYGVKD in the germline V gene. CDR3 sequence reads: CANGQEQETQYF. In DNA form, the CDR3 reads TGTGCCAACGGACAGGAGCAAGAGACCCAGTACTTC.

This chain joins TRBV10-3 and TRBJ2-5; 10 bases line up with TRBD2. The CDR3 has 14 amino acids. Trimming took 8 bases from V and 4 from J; bases not matched to a gene: 7. The germline CDR1 and CDR2 sequences are ENHRY and SYGVKD. The CDR3 region has the DNA TGTGCCATCGCCGGGACTAGCGAGGGAGAGACCCAGTACTTC. Its protein is CAIAGTSEGETQYF.

There are a few counts of this clone. This chain links TRBV7-8 with TRBJ2-1, with 7 bases fitting TRBD1. V lost 4 bases, J lost 3 bases, and 6 bases stayed unmatched. Germline V gene lookup returns CDR1 SGHVS and CDR2 FQNEAQ. The CDR3 totals 15 residues. The CDR3 reads CASSSSGGFYNEQFF. The CDR3 coding sequence is TGTGCCAGCAGCTCATCAGGGGGATTCTACAATGAGCAGTTCTTC.

Only a few counts were recorded for this clone. The rearrangement links TRBV5-4 to TRBJ2-7; no definite D call. V shed 0 bases and J shed 1 base, with 8 bases lying between them. The germline V gene has CDR1 SGHNT and CDR2 YYREEE (reference sequence). This CDR3 is 14 amino acids long. The CDR3 loop reads CASSLEPGSYEQYF. CDR3 nucleotides: TGTGCCAGCAGCTTGGAGCCAGGTTCCTACGAGCAGTACTTC.

The chain employs TRBV11-1 and TRBJ2-7, with D possibly TRBD2 on 6 matching bases. The CDR3 is made up of 15 amino acids. CDR1 and CDR2 (germline): SGHAT, FQDESV (reference sequence). Between the trimmed V and J ends, which lost 5 bases and 0 bases, there was a span of 14 bases. Here the CDR3 DNA reads TGTGCCAGCAGCCTCGGGGCGGGGAGCTCCTACGAGCAGTACTTC. Encoded protein: CASSLGAGSSYEQYF.

This clone was seen only a few times. The same CDR3 is also encoded by other DNA sequences in this sample. V gene TRBV6-6 combines with J gene TRBJ2-1; weak D call: TRBD2 (6 bases). V lost 2 bases, J lost 1 base, and 9 bases lay in between. The CDR3 totals 15 residues. Germline V lookup: CDR1 MNHNY, CDR2 SVGAGI (reference sequence). CDR3 DNA sequence: TGTGCCAGCAGTTACGGGGGAGGTTCCTACAATGAGCAGTTCTTC. It encodes CASSYGGGSYNEQFF.

The chain carries TRBV18 and TRBJ2-5; 7 bases agree with TRBD1. Germline trimming cut 3 bases from V and 5 bases from J; bases unmatched to any gene: 12. From germline, CDR1 is KGHSH and CDR2 LQKENI. CDR3 size: 16 residues. CDR3: CASSPLGQRMGETQYF. CDR3 coding DNA: TGTGCCAGCTCACCGCTGGGACAGCGAATGGGGGAGACCCAGTACTTC. Using reference TRBV18 and TRBJ2-5 for the parts outside the CDR3, the full variable domain is NAGVMQNPRHLVRRRGQEARLRCSPMKGHSHVYWYRQLPEEGLKFMVYLQKENIIDESGMPKERFSAEFPKEGPSILRIQQVVRGDSAAYFCASSPLGQRMGETQYFGPGTRLLVL.

J is TRBJ2-1 and V is TRBV9; D may be TRBD2 (6 bases). V lost 0 bases and J lost 6, with 13 bases in between. In germline, CDR1 is SGDLS, CDR2 YYNGEE. The CDR3 is 15 residues long. The CDR3 region is CASSVEASARNEQFF. CDR3 bases: TGTGCCAGCAGCGTAGAAGCTAGCGCCCGCAATGAGCAGTTCTTC.

This sequence joins TRBV14 and TRBJ1-1, with D unresolved. Per the germline V gene, CDR1 is SGHDN and CDR2 is FVKESK. V gave up 10 bases and J gave up 0 bases, with 15 bases separating them. The CDR3 has 14 residues. CDR3 DNA: TGTGCCACCAAGAGAATGGCGGTGAACACTGAAGCTTTCTTT. Protein: CATKRMAVNTEAFF.

This clone was seen only a few times. The chain links TRBV30 to TRBJ2-4, with a weak D call TRBD2 (7 bases). This CDR3 is built from 17 residues. The V gene lost 0 bases and the J gene lost 0 bases, with 15 bases spanning the gap. Germline V gene lookup returns CDR1 GTSNPN and CDR2 SVGIG (reference sequence). CDR3 DNA sequence: TGTGCCTGGAGTGTGGGGGGGGCAGCACTAGCCAAAAACATTCAGTACTTC. As protein: CAWSVGGAALAKNIQYF.

The V and J genes are TRBV19 and TRBJ2-5; 7 nucleotides line up with TRBD1. The V segment lost 5 bases and the J segment 4 bases; nucleotides outside the gene matches: 13. Germline V lookup: CDR1 LNHDA, CDR2 SQIVND (reference sequence). The CDR3 is 16 amino acids. The CDR3 protein is CASSQQGNPSGETQYF. In DNA, the CDR3 is TGTGCCAGTAGTCAACAGGGGAACCCATCGGGAGAGACCCAGTACTTC.

This clone was counted a few times. V is TRBV7-2 and J is TRBJ1-1; D not resolved. CDR1 is SGHTA, CDR2 FQGNSA, per germline. The V and J ends lost 5 bases and 2 bases respectively, with 15 bases between them. This CDR3 comprises 15 residues. As DNA, the CDR3 is TGTGCCAGCAGCCTCGGAGATCAGCGTAACACTGAAGCTTTCTTT. This encodes CASSLGDQRNTEAFF.

This clone was seen repeatedly, ten times or more. The chain uses TRBV30 and TRBJ2-3; D remains ambiguous. Trimming stripped 3 bases from V and 3 bases from J, with 4 bases between. Germline assignment: CDR1 GTSNPN and CDR2 SVGIG (reference sequence). CDR3 size: 11 residues. Here the CDR3 reads CAWRQTDTQYF. CDR3 nucleotides: TGTGCCTGGAGGCAGACAGATACGCAGTATTTT.

The rearrangement links TRBV30 to TRBJ2-7, with D maybe TRBD1 (5 bases). CDR1 and CDR2 from the germline V gene are GTSNPN and SVGIG (reference sequence). V lost 2 bases, J lost 3 bases, and 11 bases lay in between. This CDR3 is 13 amino acids long. The CDR3 coding sequence is TGTGCCTGGAGTAGGGGCCTGATCTACGAGCAGTACTTC. The encoded protein is CAWSRGLIYEQYF. The variable domain in full, completed from reference TRBV30 and TRBJ2-7, reads SQTIHQWPATLVQPVGSPLSLECTVEGTSNPNLYWYRQAAGRGLQLLFYSVGIGQISSEVPQNLSASRPQDRQFILSSKKLLLSDSGFYLCAWSRGLIYEQYFGPGTRLTVT.